This is a list of T cell receptor beta chains from one sample in a study of shared clonotypes between healthy human individuals. Measured with immunoSEQ multiplex PCR; TCRdb has only the in-frame clones, and not every one. The sample gives approximately 1.5 million clones, approximately 98.5% of which show up once; 0.36% is in the top ten. Source material: naive CD4+ T cells sorted from blood. These TCRs come from a man aged 30 to 45 in good health. Both conserved end residues are trimmed from each CDR3. Each record gives: V gene, J gene, CDR3 protein.

TRBV11-2,TRBJ2-3,ASSLGASGRGDTQY
TRBV30,TRBJ1-4,AWSEGLTTNEKLF
TRBV9,TRBJ2-2,ASSPRTGGSGELF
TRBV7-9,TRBJ2-1,ASSLLRAGRGHEQF
TRBV15,TRBJ2-3,ATSRALATDTQY
TRBV11-2,TRBJ1-5,ASSPMGYQPQH
TRBV7-2,TRBJ2-1,ASSLAGPYNEQF
TRBV19,TRBJ2-6,ASSARQGQTGANVLT
TRBV9,TRBJ2-7,ASSALGQTSQIYEQY
TRBV19,TRBJ2-2,ASSVLGSTGELF
TRBV28,TRBJ1-5,AIEGRSNQPQH
TRBV5-4,TRBJ2-2,ASSRTGGADTGELF
TRBV25-1,TRBJ2-7,ASRGVYEQY
TRBV18,TRBJ2-1,ASSPPTGGRPGDEQF
TRBV11-2,TRBJ1-2,ASSSKDWRYGYT
TRBV10-3,TRBJ2-7,AISGVASANYEQY
TRBV6-6,TRBJ1-5,ASSYSGGNQPQH
TRBV25-1,TRBJ1-2,ATFYTGSGYT
TRBV29-1,TRBJ2-7,SVRSGRTSYEQY
TRBV7-3,TRBJ2-1,ASSLRRGNAEQF
TRBV7-6,TRBJ2-5,ASSLRLAGAPQETQY
TRBV7-8,TRBJ2-5,ASSPHGGKETQY
TRBV11-2,TRBJ2-7,ASSLLAGNAYEQY
TRBV7-9,TRBJ2-7,ASSWGPTKPYEQY
TRBV7-9,TRBJ2-5,ASSLSRLETQY
TRBV5-1,TRBJ1-3,ASSPGTGGNTIY
TRBV5-6,TRBJ2-7,ASSLPPGLVVYEQY
TRBV4-3,TRBJ2-7,ASSQEGGYEQY
TRBV29-1,TRBJ2-1,SVYGGNEQF
TRBV10-1,TRBJ2-1,ASSEGLPPSYNEQF
TRBV21-1,TRBJ2-1,ASSPHSGWRDPGDEQF
TRBV23-1,TRBJ2-1,ASRSSDGSYNEQF
TRBV7-7,TRBJ2-7,ASSPNILSEQY
TRBV5-4,TRBJ2-3,ASSSEPKRTDTQY
TRBV18,TRBJ2-1,ASSQQRGNEQF
TRBV29-1,TRBJ2-1,SAWGTRRNNEQF
TRBV5-1,TRBJ2-5,ASSLERLQETQY
TRBV30,TRBJ2-7,AGNHRDRVVHEQY
TRBV27,TRBJ1-5,ASSPRFGNQPQH
TRBV5-1,TRBJ2-2,ASSLGTINTGELF
TRBV5-1,TRBJ1-1,ASSLDWSNTEAF
TRBV28,TRBJ2-6,ASSLGGPGANVLT
TRBV5-1,TRBJ2-7,ATRGTGGCEQY
TRBV25-1,TRBJ2-3,ASSLTGAVVTQY
TRBV14,TRBJ1-1,ASSRYRWSGLAEAF
TRBV6-6,TRBJ2-7,ASSPRRSDVDEQY
TRBV30,TRBJ1-2,AWSARGEDYT
TRBV11-2,TRBJ1-3,ASSFTQGGFGNTIY
TRBV28,TRBJ2-1,ATSEGAINNEQF
TRBV4-3,TRBJ1-2,ASSQDESGWGGYGYT
TRBV27,TRBJ1-2,ASRNLDRVGYGYT
TRBV4-1,TRBJ2-5,ASSQVQGSAKLETQY
TRBV5-4,TRBJ2-1,ASSPFIGEGEQF
TRBV7-6,TRBJ2-7,ASSLKQRTDYEQY
TRBV6-5,TRBJ2-1,ASRRPGLGNNEQF
TRBV5-5,TRBJ2-7,ASSFLAGEAPSYEQY